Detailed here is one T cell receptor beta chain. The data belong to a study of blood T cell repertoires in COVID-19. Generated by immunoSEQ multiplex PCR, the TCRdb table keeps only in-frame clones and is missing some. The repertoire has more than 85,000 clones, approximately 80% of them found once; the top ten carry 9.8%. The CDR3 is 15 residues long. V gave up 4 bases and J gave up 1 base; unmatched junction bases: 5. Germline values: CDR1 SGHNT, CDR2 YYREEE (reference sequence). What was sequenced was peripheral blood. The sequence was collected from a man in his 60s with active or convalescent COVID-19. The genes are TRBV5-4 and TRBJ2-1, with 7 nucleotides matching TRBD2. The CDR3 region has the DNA TGTGCCAGCAGCCCCCGGACTAGATCCTACAATGAGCAGTTCTTC. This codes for CASSPRTRSYNEQFF.